The clone carrying this T cell receptor beta chain was seen repeatedly, ten times or more. The entry originates in a study of blood T cell repertoires in COVID-19. The table came from immunoSEQ multiplex PCR; TCRdb's copy has only in-frame clones and leaves some out. The sample contains just over 250,000 clones, 91% of which appear only once. The sequence came from a person aged 18 to 35 with COVID-19, enrolled during active disease. The sample consisted of peripheral blood.

Here the CDR3 reads CASSLTSGSSYEQYF. The CDR3 coding sequence is TGTGCCAGCAGCCTAACTAGCGGGAGCTCCTACGAGCAGTACTTC. The chain couples TRBV11-2 to TRBJ2-7; 11 nucleotides align to TRBD2. CDR3 length equals 15 residues. Trimming took 5 bases from V and 0 from J; bases not matched to a gene: 3. Germline V CDR1 and CDR2: SGHAT, FQNNGV.